These 8 T cell receptor beta chains were sequenced from one sample in a study of T cell responses to AZD1222 COVID-19 vaccine. TCRdb's table, derived via immunoSEQ multiplex PCR, lists solely in-frame clones and lacks some. The sample holds fewer than 200,000 clones, approximately 86% seen once. The sequencing here drew on peripheral blood, taken 28 days after the second AZD1222 dose. The source is an adult who received the AZD1222 COVID-19 vaccine.

The CDR3 region has the DNA TGTGCCAGCAGCCAGACGGCGACGGGGGGAAACACCATATATTTT. It codes for CASSQTATGGNTIYF. V is TRBV7-8 and J is TRBJ1-3; D is unclear. The CDR3 length is 15 residues. The germline V gene encodes CDR1 SGHVS and CDR2 FQNEAQ. Trimming pared 5 bases from V and 4 bases from J, leaving 15 bases between.

V gene TRBV2 combines with J gene TRBJ1-1; D gene uncertain. Germline V lookup: CDR1 SNHLY, CDR2 FYNNEI. Trimming left V 6 bases short and J 4 bases short, with 12 bases between. The CDR3 is made up of 13 amino acids. The CDR3 is CASSRESGTEAFF. The CDR3 region has the DNA TGTGCCAGCAGCCGGGAGAGCGGCACTGAAGCTTTCTTT.

The chain combines TRBV7-6 with TRBJ2-7, with TRBD1 matching 9 bases. J lost 1 base, V lost 4 bases, and 5 bases had no gene match. The germline gives CDR1 SGHVS, CDR2 FNYEAQ. The CDR3 runs to 15 residues. DNA for the CDR3: TGTGCCAGCAGCTCCGCACAGGGGGCATCCTACGAGCAGTACTTC. Its translation: CASSSAQGASYEQYF.

The rearrangement links TRBV6-2 or TRBV6-3 to TRBJ2-7, with D hard to call. V lost 2 bases and J 0 bases, leaving 8 bases between the germline ends. Germline V gene lookup returns CDR1 MNHEY and CDR2 SVGEGT. CDR3 length: 14 amino acids. CDR3 loop: CASSYDYPSYEQYF. CDR3 DNA sequence: TGTGCCAGCAGTTACGATTATCCCTCCTACGAGCAGTACTTC.

CDR3 sequence reads: CASSLPPDSNQPQHF. The CDR3, as DNA: TGTGCCAGCAGTTTACCCCCTGATAGCAATCAGCCCCAGCATTTT. This chain connects TRBV28 to TRBJ1-5; D is uncertain. This CDR3 comprises 15 residues. V was pared by 2 bases and J by 0 bases, with 8 bases between. Per germline, CDR1 MDHEN and CDR2 SYDVKM.

This clone has only a few counts. The chain combines TRBV6-4 with TRBJ1-1, with unresolved D. In germline, CDR1 is MRHNA, CDR2 SNTAGT. This CDR3 is built from 13 residues. The V gene lost 5 bases and the J gene lost 1 base, with 8 bases spanning the gap. This CDR3 is CASSQTGNTEAFF. For the CDR3, the DNA is TGTGCCAGCAGTCAAACGGGGAACACTGAAGCTTTCTTT.

The rearrangement joins TRBV10-2 to TRBJ2-5, with TRBD2 matching 8 bases. CDR3 length: 13 residues. V trimming: 4 bases; J trimming: 7 bases; junction bases outside the gene matches: 5. In germline, CDR1 is WSHSY, CDR2 SAAADI. The CDR3 region is CASSGAGGGTQYF. The CDR3 bases are TGCGCCAGCAGTGGGGCGGGGGGCGGGACCCAGTACTTC.

The CDR3 here is CASRGKPGQGRTDTQYF. Here the CDR3 DNA reads TGTGCCAGCAGAGGCAAACCAGGACAGGGTCGGACAGATACGCAGTATTTT. The rearrangement uses TRBV7-6 and TRBJ2-3, with 8 nucleotides matching TRBD1. The ends lost 6 bases at V and 3 bases at J; junction bases unmatched: 14. The CDR3 runs to 17 residues. CDR1 is SGHVS, CDR2 FNYEAQ, per germline.